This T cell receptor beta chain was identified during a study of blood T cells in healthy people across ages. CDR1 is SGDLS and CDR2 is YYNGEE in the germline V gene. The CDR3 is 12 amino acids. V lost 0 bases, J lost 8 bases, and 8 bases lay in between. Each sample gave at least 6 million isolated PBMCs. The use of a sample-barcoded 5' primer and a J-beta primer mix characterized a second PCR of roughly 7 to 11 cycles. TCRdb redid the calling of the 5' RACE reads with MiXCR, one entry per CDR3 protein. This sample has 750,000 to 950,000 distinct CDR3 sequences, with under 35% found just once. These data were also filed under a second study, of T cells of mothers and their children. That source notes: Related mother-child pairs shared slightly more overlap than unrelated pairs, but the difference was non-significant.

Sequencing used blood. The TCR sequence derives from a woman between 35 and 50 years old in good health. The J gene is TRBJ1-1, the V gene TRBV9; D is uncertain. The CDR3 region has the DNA TGTGCCAGCAGCGTAGGAGCGGGAGAAGCTTTCTTT. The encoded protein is CASSVGAGEAFF.